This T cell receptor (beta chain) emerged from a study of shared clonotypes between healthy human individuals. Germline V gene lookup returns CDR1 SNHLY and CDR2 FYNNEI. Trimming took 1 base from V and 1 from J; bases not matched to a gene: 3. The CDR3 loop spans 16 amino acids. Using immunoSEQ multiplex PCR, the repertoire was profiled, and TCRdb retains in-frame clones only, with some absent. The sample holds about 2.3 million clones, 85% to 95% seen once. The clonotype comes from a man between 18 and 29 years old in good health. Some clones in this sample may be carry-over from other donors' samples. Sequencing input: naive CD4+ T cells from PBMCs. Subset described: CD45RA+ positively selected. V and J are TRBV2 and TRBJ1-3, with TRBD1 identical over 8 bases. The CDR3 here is CASSEDRGESGNTIYF. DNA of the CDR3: TGTGCCAGCAGTGAAGACAGGGGGGAATCTGGAAACACCATATATTTT.